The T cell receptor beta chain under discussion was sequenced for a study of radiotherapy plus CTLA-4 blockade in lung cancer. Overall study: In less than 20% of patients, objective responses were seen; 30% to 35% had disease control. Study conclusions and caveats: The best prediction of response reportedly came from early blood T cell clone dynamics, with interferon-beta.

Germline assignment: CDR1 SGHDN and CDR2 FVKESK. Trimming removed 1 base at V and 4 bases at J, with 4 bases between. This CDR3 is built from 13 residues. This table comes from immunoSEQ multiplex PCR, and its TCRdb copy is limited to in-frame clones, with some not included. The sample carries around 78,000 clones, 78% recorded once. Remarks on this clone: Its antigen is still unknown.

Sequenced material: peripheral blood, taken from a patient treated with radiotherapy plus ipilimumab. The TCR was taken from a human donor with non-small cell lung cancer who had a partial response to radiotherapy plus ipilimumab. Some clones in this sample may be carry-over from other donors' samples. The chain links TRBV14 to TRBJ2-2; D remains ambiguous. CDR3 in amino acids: CASSQVSTGELFF. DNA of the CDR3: TGTGCCAGCAGCCAAGTGAGCACCGGGGAGCTGTTTTTT.